This T cell receptor (beta chain) was profiled in a study of CD8 T cell repertoires and HIV-1 epitope variants. Study details: T cells were stimulated with Twenty-five Gag and Nef peptides separately. Controls included no peptide, Ebola AY9 epitope, and a CMV, EBV, flu pool.

Concerning this clone itself: The antigen remains unidentified.

Study observations and caveats: This assay reports beta chains of antigen-expanded cells, not T cell function.

The CDR3 extends over 14 amino acids. Per the germline V gene, CDR1 is SGHDN and CDR2 is FVKESK. Survey-depth immunoSEQ sequencing covered TCR beta CDR3 regions. The repertoire was sequenced with immunoSEQ multiplex PCR; TCRdb's copy has only in-frame clones and lacks some. The sample has thousands of clones; 65% to 75% are singletons. Sequencing input: cultured CD8+ T cells derived from PBMCs. The TCR sequence derives from a male donor with HIV. The chain couples TRBV14 to TRBJ2-5; D gene uncertain. The J call may be mistaken, given a closer DNA end match to TRBJ2-7. The CDR3 loop reads CASSQVEEIYEQYF. DNA for the CDR3: TGTGCCAGCAGCCAAGTAGAGGAGATCTACGAGCAGTACTTC.